These 19 T cell receptor beta chains were all obtained from the same sample, sequenced in a study of OX40 agonist ivuxolimab in advanced cancers. Clones were sequenced by immunoSEQ multiplex PCR, and TCRdb holds only the in-frame ones, with some missing. The table lists around 69,000 clones, around nine tenths of them singletons. The sample was CD4+ or CD8+ T cells sorted from blood, taken in a trial of the OX40 agonist ivuxolimab. Receptors were obtained from an adult with an advanced solid tumor such as melanoma, head and neck, liver or kidney cancer.

J is TRBJ1-2 and V is TRBV10-3, with no clear D. CDR3 length: 13 residues. Germline V gives CDR1 ENHRY, CDR2 SYGVKD. V was clipped by 6 bases and J by 6 bases, with 14 bases between them. This chain's CDR3 is CAIRETESNGYTF. DNA for the CDR3: TGTGCCATCAGGGAGACCGAGTCGAATGGCTACACCTTC.

The chain couples TRBV5-4 to TRBJ2-5, with 13 bases matching TRBD2. The V gene end was trimmed by 4 bases and the J gene end by 5 bases; junction bases not matched to a gene: 8. Germline-derived CDR1 and CDR2 are SGHNT and YYREEE (reference sequence). The CDR3 has 16 residues. The chain's CDR3 is CASSPGLAGRRETQYF. The CDR3 DNA reads TGTGCCAGCAGCCCGGGACTAGCGGGGAGGCGGGAGACCCAGTACTTC.

The chain has TRBV18 and TRBJ1-1, with D possibly being TRBD1 (5 bases). CDR1 and CDR2 (germline): KGHSH, LQKENI. This CDR3 has 14 residues. V lost 4 bases and J lost 0, with 9 bases in between. The CDR3 DNA reads as TGTGCCAGCTCACGGGGACCGGTGAACACTGAAGCTTTCTTT. This encodes CASSRGPVNTEAFF.

The rearrangement joins TRBV9 to TRBJ1-2, with 8 bases that match TRBD1. J was trimmed by 0 bases and V by 4 bases; bases with no gene match: 8. The CDR3 contains 16 residues. CDR1 and CDR2 (germline): SGDLS, YYNGEE. The CDR3: CASSLNQGAANYGYTF. The CDR3 nucleotides are TGTGCCAGCAGCCTCAACCAGGGGGCGGCTAACTATGGCTACACCTTC. Drawing the rest from reference TRBV9 and TRBJ1-2, the complete variable domain is DSGVTQTPKHLITATGQRVTLRCSPRSGDLSVYWYQQSLDQGLQFLIQYYNGEERAKGNILERFSAQQFPDLHSELNLSSLELGDSALYFCASSLNQGAANYGYTFGSGTRLTVV.

In regard to this clone: The same CDR3 also results from other DNA sequences found in this sample. V and J are TRBV30 and TRBJ1-1; D is undetermined. Trimming cost V 0 bases and J 2 bases, with 7 bases left between them. The germline gives CDR1 GTSNPN, CDR2 SVGIG (reference sequence). This CDR3 spans 13 amino acids. CDR3 sequence (DNA): TGTGCCTGGAGTGTACTATCTAACACTGAAGCTTTCTTT. Translated, it gives CAWSVLSNTEAFF.

The gene calls are TRBV19 and TRBJ2-1, with a tentative D call TRBD2 (5 bases). The germline V and J ends were trimmed by 3 bases and 4 bases, with 13 bases remaining between them. The CDR3 runs to 15 residues. The germline gives CDR1 LNHDA, CDR2 SQIVND (reference sequence). This CDR3 is CASSIQGLPYNEQFF. For the CDR3, the DNA is TGTGCCAGTAGTATCCAAGGACTGCCTTACAATGAGCAGTTCTTC.

CDR3: CASSLDGGKHQPQHF. CDR3 sequence (DNA): TGTGCCAGCAGCTTAGATGGTGGCAAGCATCAGCCCCAGCATTTT. The chain carries TRBV7-9 and TRBJ1-5, with unresolved D. From germline, CDR1 is SEHNR and CDR2 FQNEAQ (reference sequence). The CDR3 is made up of 15 amino acids. Deletions cut 1 base from V and 5 bases from J, with 12 bases between.

V is TRBV11-2 and J is TRBJ1-5; D uncertain. This CDR3 has 14 amino acids. Germline CDR1 reads SGHAT; CDR2 reads FQNNGV. Trimming shortened V by 0 bases and J by 3 bases, and 6 bases separated the two germline ends. This chain's CDR3 is CASSLDSANQPQHF. DNA for the CDR3: TGTGCCAGCAGCTTAGACTCTGCCAATCAGCCCCAGCATTTT.

The rearrangement links TRBV30 to TRBJ1-1; D is perhaps TRBD1 (5 bases). This CDR3 has 15 residues. V dropped 3 bases and J dropped 1 base, with 15 bases sitting between them. Germline-derived CDR1 and CDR2 are GTSNPN and SVGIG (reference sequence). The CDR3 DNA reads TGTGCCTGGAGCCACTGGGGGGGTCGGAACACTGAAGCTTTCTTT. Translation: CAWSHWGGRNTEAFF. Full variable domain (rest looked up from reference TRBV30 and TRBJ1-1): SQTIHQWPATLVQPVGSPLSLECTVEGTSNPNLYWYRQAAGRGLQLLFYSVGIGQISSEVPQNLSASRPQDRQFILSSKKLLLSDSGFYLCAWSHWGGRNTEAFFGQGTRLTVV.

This rearrangement joins TRBV11-2 to TRBJ2-1, with TRBD2 matching over 7 bases. Germline CDR1 SGHAT, CDR2 FQNNGV. The V segment lost 5 bases and the J segment 7 bases; nucleotides outside the gene matches: 14. This CDR3 has 16 amino acids. The CDR3 reads CASSQLATAQVNEQFF. CDR3 coding DNA: TGTGCCAGCAGCCAACTAGCGACCGCGCAGGTGAATGAGCAGTTCTTC.

This rearrangement joins TRBV28 to TRBJ1-2, with D unresolved. This CDR3 region has 12 residues. Trimming took off 3 bases at V and 3 bases at J, with 5 bases between the two ends. Germline V gene sequence: CDR1 MDHEN, CDR2 SYDVKM. CDR3 nucleotides: TGTGCCAGCAGTTTGGAGGACTATGGCTACACCTTC. It encodes CASSLEDYGYTF.

The chain is built from TRBV15 and TRBJ2-7; tentative D call: TRBD1 (5 bases). The CDR3 sequence is 15 residues long. Germline loops: CDR1 LNHNV, CDR2 YYDKDF (reference sequence). Trimming took off 0 bases at V and 0 bases at J, with 9 bases between the two ends. CDR3 nucleotide sequence: TGTGCCACCAGCAGAGAAGGGGTAAGCTCCTACGAGCAGTACTTC. The encoded protein is CATSREGVSSYEQYF.

The chain joins TRBV13 to TRBJ2-6; weak D call: TRBD1 (7 bases). V lost 3 bases and J lost 4, with 19 bases in between. This CDR3 comprises 18 residues. CDR1 and CDR2 from the germline V gene are PRHDT and FYEKMQ (reference sequence). The CDR3 sequence: CASSFTGQGEAGANVLTF. The CDR3 nucleotides read TGTGCCAGCAGCTTTACTGGGCAGGGGGAGGCCGGGGCCAACGTCCTGACTTTC.

The rearrangement joins TRBV25-1 to TRBJ2-7, with unresolved D. Per germline, CDR1 MGHDK and CDR2 SYGVNS. V lost 2 bases, J lost 1 base, and 6 bases lay in between. The CDR3 is 13 amino acids. The CDR3 here is CASSEALSYEQYF. CDR3 DNA sequence: TGTGCCAGCAGTGAAGCTCTTTCCTACGAGCAGTACTTC.

The chain carries TRBV9 and TRBJ2-1, with unresolved D. CDR1 is SGDLS, CDR2 YYNGEE, per germline. V gave up 4 bases and J gave up 0 bases, with 11 bases separating them. This CDR3 has 15 residues. The CDR3 is CASSPPAGSYNEQFF. The CDR3 DNA reads TGTGCCAGCAGCCCCCCGGCAGGCTCCTACAATGAGCAGTTCTTC.

This rearrangement joins TRBV7-9 to TRBJ1-2; D is perhaps TRBD1 (6 bases). In germline, CDR1 is SEHNR, CDR2 FQNEAQ (reference sequence). Trimming pared 2 bases from V and 3 bases from J, leaving 10 bases between. The CDR3 consists of 14 residues. The CDR3 coding sequence is TGTGCCAGCAGCTTACCGACAGGAGACTATGGCTACACCTTC. Amino acids: CASSLPTGDYGYTF.

V usage is TRBV7-3 and J usage is TRBJ1-2; D is uncertain. The germline gives CDR1 SGHTA, CDR2 FQGTGA. The CDR3 has 14 amino acids. The V gene lost 0 bases and the J gene lost 8 bases, with 13 bases spanning the gap. The CDR3 DNA sequence: TGTGCCAGCAGCTTAACGTGGGGATCTAGCGGCTACACCTTC. This sequence encodes CASSLTWGSSGYTF. Supplemented by reference TRBV7-3 and TRBJ1-2, the full variable domain reads GAGVSQTPSNKVTEKGKYVELRCDPISGHTALYWYRQSLGQGPEFLIYFQGTGAADDSGLPNDRFFAVRPEGSVSTLKIQRTERGDSAVYLCASSLTWGSSGYTFGSGTRLTVV.

The gene calls are TRBV2 and TRBJ2-2; D is undetermined. CDR3 length equals 14 residues. CDR1 is SNHLY, CDR2 FYNNEI, per germline. Trimming took off 2 bases at V and 6 bases at J, with 10 bases between the two ends. The CDR3 region is CASSEIGRSGELFF. For the CDR3, the DNA is TGTGCCAGCAGTGAAATCGGCAGATCCGGGGAGCTGTTTTTT.

The chain is built from TRBV4-1 and TRBJ2-3; 13 bases align to TRBD2. With 1 base clipped from V and 2 bases from J, the junction kept 6 bases outside the gene matches. Germline V gives CDR1 MGHRA, CDR2 YSYEKL. This CDR3 is built from 18 residues. DNA for the CDR3: TGCGCCAGCAGCCAAGTGGGGACTAGCGGGACTTACACAGATACGCAGTATTTT. Amino acids: CASSQVGTSGTYTDTQYF.